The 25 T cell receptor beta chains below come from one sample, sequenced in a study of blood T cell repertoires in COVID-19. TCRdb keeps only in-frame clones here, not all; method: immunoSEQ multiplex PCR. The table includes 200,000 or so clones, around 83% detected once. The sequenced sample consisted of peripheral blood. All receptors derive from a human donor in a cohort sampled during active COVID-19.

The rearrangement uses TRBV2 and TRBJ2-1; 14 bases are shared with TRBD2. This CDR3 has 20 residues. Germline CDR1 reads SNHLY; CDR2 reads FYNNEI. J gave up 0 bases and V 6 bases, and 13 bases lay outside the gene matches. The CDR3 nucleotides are TGTGCCAGCAGGTCGATACCGGGACTAGCGGGAGTTAGCTCCTACAATGAGCAGTTCTTC. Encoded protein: CASRSIPGLAGVSSYNEQFF.

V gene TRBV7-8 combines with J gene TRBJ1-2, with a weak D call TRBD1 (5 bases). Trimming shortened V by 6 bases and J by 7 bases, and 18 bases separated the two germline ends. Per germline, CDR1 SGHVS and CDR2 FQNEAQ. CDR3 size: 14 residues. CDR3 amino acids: CASRPYQGRAGYTF. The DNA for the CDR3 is TGTGCCAGCAGGCCTTATCAGGGAAGAGCTGGCTACACCTTC.

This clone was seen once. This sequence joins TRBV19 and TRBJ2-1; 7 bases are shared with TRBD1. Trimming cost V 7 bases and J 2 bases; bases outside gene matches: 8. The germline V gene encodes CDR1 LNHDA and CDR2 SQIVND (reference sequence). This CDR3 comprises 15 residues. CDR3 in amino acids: CASTNQQGAYNEQFF. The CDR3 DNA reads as TGTGCCAGTACCAACCAGCAGGGGGCCTACAATGAGCAGTTCTTC.

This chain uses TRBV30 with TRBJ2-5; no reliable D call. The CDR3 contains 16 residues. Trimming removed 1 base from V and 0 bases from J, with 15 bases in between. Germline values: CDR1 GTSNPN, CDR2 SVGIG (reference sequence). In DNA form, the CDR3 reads TGTGCCTGGAGTGATGTAACCGGGTGGGACCAAGAGACCCAGTACTTC. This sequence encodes CAWSDVTGWDQETQYF.

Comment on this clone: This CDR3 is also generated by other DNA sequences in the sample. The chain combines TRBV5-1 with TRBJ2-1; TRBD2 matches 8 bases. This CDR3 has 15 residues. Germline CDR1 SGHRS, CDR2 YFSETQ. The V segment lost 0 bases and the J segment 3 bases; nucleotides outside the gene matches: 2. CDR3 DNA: TGCGCCAGCAGCTTGGGTGCGGGAGGCTACAATGAGCAGTTCTTC. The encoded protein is CASSLGAGGYNEQFF.

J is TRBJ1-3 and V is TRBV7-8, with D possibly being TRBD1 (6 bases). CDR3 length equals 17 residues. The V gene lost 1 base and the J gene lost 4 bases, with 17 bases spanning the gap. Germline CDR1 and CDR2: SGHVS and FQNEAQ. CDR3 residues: CASSLEMGATPGNTIYF. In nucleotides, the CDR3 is TGTGCCAGCAGCTTAGAAATGGGGGCAACCCCCGGAAACACCATATATTTT. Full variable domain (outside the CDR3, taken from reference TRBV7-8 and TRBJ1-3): GAGVSQSPRYKVAKRGQDVALRCDPISGHVSLFWYQQALGQGPEFLTYFQNEAQLDKSGLPSDRFFAERPEGSVSTLKIQRTQQEDSAVYLCASSLEMGATPGNTIYFGEGSWLTVV.

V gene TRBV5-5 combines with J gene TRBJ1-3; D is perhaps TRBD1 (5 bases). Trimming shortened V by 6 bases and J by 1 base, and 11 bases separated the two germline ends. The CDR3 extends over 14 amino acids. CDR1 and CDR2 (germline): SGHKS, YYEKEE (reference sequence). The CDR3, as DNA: TGTGCCAGCACAGGGCGGGATTCTGGAAACACCATATATTTT. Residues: CASTGRDSGNTIYF.

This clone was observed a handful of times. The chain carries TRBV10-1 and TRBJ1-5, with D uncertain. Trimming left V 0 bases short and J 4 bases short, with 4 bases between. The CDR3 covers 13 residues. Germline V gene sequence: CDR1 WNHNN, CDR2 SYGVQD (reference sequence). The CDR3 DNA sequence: TGCGCCAGCAGTGAGTCCGGGAATCAGCCCCAGCATTTT. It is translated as CASSESGNQPQHF.

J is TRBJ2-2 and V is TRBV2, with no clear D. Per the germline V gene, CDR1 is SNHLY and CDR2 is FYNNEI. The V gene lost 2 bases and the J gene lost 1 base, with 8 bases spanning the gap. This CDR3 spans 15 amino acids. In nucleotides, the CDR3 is TGTGCCAGCAGTGAATACCAGGTGAACACCGGGGAGCTGTTTTTT. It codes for CASSEYQVNTGELFF.

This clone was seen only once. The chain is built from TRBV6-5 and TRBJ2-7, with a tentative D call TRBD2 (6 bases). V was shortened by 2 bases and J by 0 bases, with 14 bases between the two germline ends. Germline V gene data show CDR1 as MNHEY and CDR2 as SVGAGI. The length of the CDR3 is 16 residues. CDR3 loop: CASSYAFGGSSYEQYF. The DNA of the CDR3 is TGTGCCAGCAGTTACGCATTTGGGGGGAGCTCCTACGAGCAGTACTTC.

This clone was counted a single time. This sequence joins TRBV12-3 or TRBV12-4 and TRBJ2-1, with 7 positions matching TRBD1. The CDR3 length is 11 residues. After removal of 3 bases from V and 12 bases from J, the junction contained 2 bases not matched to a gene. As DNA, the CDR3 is TGTGCCAGCAGTTTCGGACAGGCGCAGTTCTTC. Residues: CASSFGQAQFF.

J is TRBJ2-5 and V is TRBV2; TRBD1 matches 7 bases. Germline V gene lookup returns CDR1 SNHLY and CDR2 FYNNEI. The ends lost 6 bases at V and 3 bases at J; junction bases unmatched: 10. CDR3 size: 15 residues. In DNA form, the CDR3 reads TGTGCCAGCAGCGACCAGGGGGTCCCGGAAGAGACCCAGTACTTC. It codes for CASSDQGVPEETQYF.

The CDR3 loop reads CASSIETGYYNEQFF. CDR3 DNA sequence: TGTGCCAGTAGTATCGAGACAGGGTACTACAATGAGCAGTTCTTC. The chain recombines TRBV19 with TRBJ2-1; 7 bases are shared with TRBD1. In germline, CDR1 is LNHDA, CDR2 SQIVND (reference sequence). V was clipped by 3 bases and J by 3 bases; unmatched bases: 5. CDR3 length: 15 amino acids.

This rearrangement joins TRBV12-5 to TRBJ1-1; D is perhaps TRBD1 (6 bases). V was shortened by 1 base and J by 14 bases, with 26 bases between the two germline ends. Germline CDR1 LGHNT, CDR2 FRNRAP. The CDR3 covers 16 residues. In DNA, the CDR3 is TGTGCTAGTGGTTTGGGAGGCTCGAACAGGGCCCCCCGGAGCTTCTTT. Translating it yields CASGLGGSNRAPRSFF.

The CDR3 nucleotides read TGCGCCAGCAGCTTGCCCGGGACAGAGAATTCACCCCTCCACTTT. Protein product: CASSLPGTENSPLHF. The chain is built from TRBV5-1 and TRBJ1-6; 7 bases are a match to TRBD1. The CDR3 contains 15 residues. V was pared by 1 base and J by 7 bases, with 5 bases of the junction left unmatched. From germline, CDR1 is SGHRS and CDR2 YFSETQ.

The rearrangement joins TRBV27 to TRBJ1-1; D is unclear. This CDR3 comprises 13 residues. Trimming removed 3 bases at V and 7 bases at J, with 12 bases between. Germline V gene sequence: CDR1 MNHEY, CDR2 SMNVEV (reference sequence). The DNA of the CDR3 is TGTGCCAGCAGTTTTTCGGGGTCGGTTGAAGCTTTCTTT. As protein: CASSFSGSVEAFF.

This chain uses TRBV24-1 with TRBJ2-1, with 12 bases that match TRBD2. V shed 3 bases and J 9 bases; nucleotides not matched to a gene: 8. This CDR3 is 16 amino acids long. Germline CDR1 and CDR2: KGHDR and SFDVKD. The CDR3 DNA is TGTGCCACCAGTGATCCTAGCGGGAGGGCCGCGGGTGAGCAGTTCTTC. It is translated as CATSDPSGRAAGEQFF.

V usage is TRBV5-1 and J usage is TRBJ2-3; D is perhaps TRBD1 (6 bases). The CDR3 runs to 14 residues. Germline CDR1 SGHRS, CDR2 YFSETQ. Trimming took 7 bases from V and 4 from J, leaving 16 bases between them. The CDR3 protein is CASQAQGYADTQYF. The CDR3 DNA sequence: TGCGCCAGCCAGGCACAGGGATACGCAGATACGCAGTATTTT.

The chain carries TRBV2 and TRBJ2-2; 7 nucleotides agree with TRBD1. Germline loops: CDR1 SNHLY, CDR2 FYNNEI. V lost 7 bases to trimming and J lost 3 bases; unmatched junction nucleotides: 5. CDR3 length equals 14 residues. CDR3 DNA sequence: TGTGCCAGCATTCTGGACAGGCACACCGGGGAGCTGTTTTTT. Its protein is CASILDRHTGELFF.

CDR3 sequence: CASSQSIGGVNTEAFF. CDR3 coding DNA: TGTGCCAGCAGCCAAAGCATAGGGGGGGTGAACACTGAAGCTTTCTTT. This rearrangement joins TRBV7-2 to TRBJ1-1; D perhaps matches TRBD1 (6 bases). Germline V CDR1 and CDR2: SGHTA, FQGNSA. The germline V and J ends were trimmed by 5 bases and 0 bases, with 16 bases remaining between them. The CDR3 sequence is 16 residues long. Based on the CDR3 plus reference TRBV7-2 and TRBJ1-1, the full variable domain is GAGVSQSPSNKVTEKGKDVELRCDPISGHTALYWYRQSLGQGLEFLIYFQGNSAPDKSGLPSDRFSAERTGGSVSTLTIQRTQQEDSAVYLCASSQSIGGVNTEAFFGQGTRLTVV.

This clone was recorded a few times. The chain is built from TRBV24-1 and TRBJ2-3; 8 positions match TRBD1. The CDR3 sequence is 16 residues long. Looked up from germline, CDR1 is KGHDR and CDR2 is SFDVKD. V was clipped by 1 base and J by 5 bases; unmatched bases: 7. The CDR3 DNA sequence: TGTGCCACCAGTGATTTCGGCAGGGGGCAGGAAGATACGCAGTATTTT. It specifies CATSDFGRGQEDTQYF.

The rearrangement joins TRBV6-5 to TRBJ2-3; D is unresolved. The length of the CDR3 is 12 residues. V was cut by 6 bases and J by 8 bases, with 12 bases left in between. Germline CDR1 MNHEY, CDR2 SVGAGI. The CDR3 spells CASSQTLGTQYF. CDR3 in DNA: TGTGCCAGCAGCCAAACCCTAGGTACGCAGTATTTT.

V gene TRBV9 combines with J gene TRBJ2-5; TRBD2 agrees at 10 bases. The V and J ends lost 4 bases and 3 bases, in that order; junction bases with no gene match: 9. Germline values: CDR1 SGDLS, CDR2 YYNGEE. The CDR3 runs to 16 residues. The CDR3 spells CASSPGVAGGEETQYF. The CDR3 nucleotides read TGTGCCAGCAGCCCCGGGGTAGCGGGAGGCGAAGAGACCCAGTACTTC. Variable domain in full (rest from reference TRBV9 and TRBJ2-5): DSGVTQTPKHLITATGQRVTLRCSPRSGDLSVYWYQQSLDQGLQFLIQYYNGEERAKGNILERFSAQQFPDLHSELNLSSLELGDSALYFCASSPGVAGGEETQYFGPGTRLLVL.

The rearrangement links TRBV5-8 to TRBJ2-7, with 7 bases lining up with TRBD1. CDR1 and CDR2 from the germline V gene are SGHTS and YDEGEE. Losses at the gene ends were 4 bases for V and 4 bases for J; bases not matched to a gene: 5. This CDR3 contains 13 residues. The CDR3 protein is CASSVDRVYEQYF. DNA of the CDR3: TGTGCCAGCAGCGTTGACAGGGTATACGAGCAGTACTTC.

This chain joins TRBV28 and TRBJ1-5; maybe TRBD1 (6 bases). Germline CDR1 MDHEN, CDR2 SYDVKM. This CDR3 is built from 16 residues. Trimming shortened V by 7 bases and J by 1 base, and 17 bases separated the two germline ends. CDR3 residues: CASTVTGSRSNQPQHF. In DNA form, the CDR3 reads TGTGCCAGCACCGTAACAGGGTCGAGGAGCAATCAGCCCCAGCATTTT.